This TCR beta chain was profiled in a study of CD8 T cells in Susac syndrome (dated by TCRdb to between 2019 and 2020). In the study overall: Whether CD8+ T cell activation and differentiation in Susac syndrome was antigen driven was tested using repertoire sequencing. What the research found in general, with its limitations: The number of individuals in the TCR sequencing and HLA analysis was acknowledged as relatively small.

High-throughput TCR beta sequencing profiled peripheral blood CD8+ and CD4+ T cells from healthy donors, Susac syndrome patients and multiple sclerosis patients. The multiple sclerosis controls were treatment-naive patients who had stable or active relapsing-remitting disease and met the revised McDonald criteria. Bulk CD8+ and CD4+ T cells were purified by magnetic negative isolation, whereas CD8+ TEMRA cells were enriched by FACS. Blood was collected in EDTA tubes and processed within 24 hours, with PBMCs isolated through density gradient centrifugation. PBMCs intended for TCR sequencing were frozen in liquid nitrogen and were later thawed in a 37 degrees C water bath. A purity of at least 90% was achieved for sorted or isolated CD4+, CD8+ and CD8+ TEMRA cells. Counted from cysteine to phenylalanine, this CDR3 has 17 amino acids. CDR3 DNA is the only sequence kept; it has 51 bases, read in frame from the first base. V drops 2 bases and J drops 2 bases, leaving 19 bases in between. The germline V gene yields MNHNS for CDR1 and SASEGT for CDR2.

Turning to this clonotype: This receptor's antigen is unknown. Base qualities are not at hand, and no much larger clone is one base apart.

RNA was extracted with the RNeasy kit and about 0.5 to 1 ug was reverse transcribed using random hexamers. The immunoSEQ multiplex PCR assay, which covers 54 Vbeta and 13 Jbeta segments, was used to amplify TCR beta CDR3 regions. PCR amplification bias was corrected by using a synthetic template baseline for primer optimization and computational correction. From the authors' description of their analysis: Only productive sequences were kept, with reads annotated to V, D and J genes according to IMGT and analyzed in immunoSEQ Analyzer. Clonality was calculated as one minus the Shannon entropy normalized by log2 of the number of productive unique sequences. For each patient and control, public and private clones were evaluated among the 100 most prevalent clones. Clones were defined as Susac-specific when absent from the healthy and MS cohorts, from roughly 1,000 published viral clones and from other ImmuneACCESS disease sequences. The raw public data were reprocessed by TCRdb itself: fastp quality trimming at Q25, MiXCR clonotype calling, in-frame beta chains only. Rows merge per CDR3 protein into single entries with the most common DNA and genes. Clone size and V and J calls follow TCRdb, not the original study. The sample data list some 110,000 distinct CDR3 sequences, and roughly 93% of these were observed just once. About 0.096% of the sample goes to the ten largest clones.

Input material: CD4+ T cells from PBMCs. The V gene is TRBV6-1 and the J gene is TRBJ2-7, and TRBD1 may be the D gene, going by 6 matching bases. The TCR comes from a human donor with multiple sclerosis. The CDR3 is CASSERGGRGQTYEQYF. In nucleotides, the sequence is TGTGCCAGCAGTGAAAGAGGGGGACGTGGTCAAACCTACGAGCAGTACTTC.